The clone carrying this T cell receptor beta chain was observed at least ten times. Using about 10 ml of fresh peripheral blood, PBMCs were prepared. This entry comes from a study of T cells in Graves' hyperthyroidism and ophthalmopathy. RNA transcripts served as the template for amplifying TCR beta CDR3 regions. The study used the HTBI primer set for a first-round RT-PCR of the TCR CDR3. Each CDR3 protein gets one entry after TCRdb re-called the multiplex PCR reads with MiXCR. The table shows approximately 520,000 distinct CDR3 sequences, with about 20% occurring only once. The CDR3 contains 13 residues. The V end was cut by 3 bases, the J end by 6 bases, with 11 bases between. Germline CDR1 is SQVTM and CDR2 is ANQGSEA.

The rearrangement links TRBV29-1 to TRBJ2-2; possible D gene TRBD1, 6 bases. This clonotype originated in a man younger than 30 with Graves' hyperthyroidism. Sequencing input: blood. The CDR3 reads CSVDSQGSGELFF. The DNA for the CDR3 is TGCAGCGTTGATTCCCAGGGGTCCGGGGAGCTGTTTTTT.